The sequence of this TCR beta chain was determined in a study of beta chain features in type 1 diabetes. The entirety of the isolated RNA underwent reverse transcription, so expressed TCRB transcripts were sequenced. Some clones are missing from TCRdb's copy, which holds only in-frame ones; the method was immunoSEQ multiplex PCR. The table lists about 370,000 clones, approximately 16% of them singletons. V was trimmed by 3 bases and J by 3 bases, leaving 2 bases between them. This CDR3 contains 11 residues. CDR1 and CDR2 (germline): DFQATT, SNEGSKA (reference sequence). Study outcomes and limitations: These data did not resolve whether HLA type affects TCRB rearrangement.

This clone was found a few times. Its antigen is not identified. V usage is TRBV20-1 and J usage is TRBJ2-2; D is undetermined. This TCR came from a woman aged 18-35 years in good health. Input material: naive CD4+ T cells from blood. The CDR3 nucleotides read TGCAGTGCTAGCTACACCGGGGAGCTGTTTTTT. Protein: CSASYTGELFF.